Included here is one TCR beta chain sequence, with context. In this sample, this clone turned up a few times. The antigen this receptor binds is unknown. Nothing much larger sits one base from this clone, and base qualities are not available. The record originates from a study of T cell responses to AZD1222 COVID-19 vaccine (dated by TCRdb to the early 2020s). With respect to the entire study: AZD1222 recipients whose second dose came at about 4 weeks and those whose second dose came at about 12 weeks were combined into one group, since spike-specific TCR depth and breadth did not differ between the two schedules. A total of under 250 trial participants underwent TCR sequencing, of whom about 200 had received two doses of AZD1222 and 26 had received two doses of the MenACWY control vaccine. Trial participants were enrolled by age into 18-55, 56-69 and 70-plus year subgroups, with about 150, 28 and 57 TCR-sequenced participants respectively. What the work shows at the level of the full study, not this receptor alone: In the small 56-69-year group, the increase in depth fell short of significance, most likely because of low power. The whole spike protein was spanned by vaccine-associated CD4 TCRs, and dominant responses were seen in regions 160-218 and 743-854. Most participants were white British and females outnumbered males, and the authors suggested that clonal diversity may have been underestimated. Conclusions about previously exposed vaccinees are limited, since just a handful of AZD1222 recipients were seropositive for SARS-CoV-2 at baseline. Reportedly, close to half of the unique spike-specific TCRs recognized epitopes lying outside the regions that are mutated in the B.1.351 and B.1.1.7 variants. Because no samples from the day 14 peak response were available, repertoires could be characterized only after the peak T cell response. A significant rise in spike-specific TCR breadth and depth was observed after two AZD1222 doses relative to day 0 and relative to MenACWY recipients.

Sample time point, as interpreted from the label and publication: baseline before first vaccination. Samples from vaccinated people were obtained from the UK trials COV001 and COV002, which included a single-blind randomized controlled phase 2/3 trial of AZD1222 (ChAdOx1 nCoV-19) in healthy adults. Trial participant PBMC samples were collected at day 0 and day 28 after the second dose for TCRbeta chain sequencing. The CDR3 regions of human TCRbeta chains were subjected to immunosequencing. The original pipeline was this. Repertoire TCRs were checked for matches against a reference library of SARS-CoV-2-specific TCRs that had been generated using the MIRA antigen-specificity platform. Breadth was defined as the fraction of unique TCRs that were SARS-CoV-2-associated. Depth was defined as the fraction of total T cells that were SARS-CoV-2-associated. Each spike-specific TCR was assigned to its reactive spike region and to a CD4 or CD8 class using the MIRA data. Log10-transformed breadth and depth values were compared by one-way ANOVA with Sidak's multiple comparisons tests. TCRdb holds this immuneACCESS table with in-frame rearrangements only. Some clones are missing; in checked studies, unresolved V genes explain under half, and the rest has no known cause. The V and J calls and the clone size are those of that table, but D and trimming were determined from the DNA. This sample holds roughly 100,000 clones; roughly 90% were observed only once. Around 2.3% of the sample lies in the top ten.

V and J lose 5 bases and 8 bases, and a span of 10 bases separates them. The CDR3, from cysteine to phenylalanine, totals 11 residues. CDR3 DNA only is kept here, 33 bases in frame from base 1. The germline V gene (reference sequence) supplies CDR1 DFQATT and CDR2 SNEGSKA. This receptor was obtained from an adult in good health. Rearrangement joined TRBV20-1 to TRBJ2-1; there is no confident call for the D gene. The sequencing used peripheral blood, collected on day 0 of AZD1222 vaccination. The CDR3 has the sequence CSAGIFHEQFF. The bases read TGCAGTGCTGGGATTTTCCATGAGCAGTTCTTC.